Below are 5 T cell receptor beta chains sequenced from a single sample in a study of blood T cell repertoires in COVID-19. Method: immunoSEQ multiplex PCR; TCRdb's copy keeps in-frame clones and lacks some. The sample holds roughly 350,000 clones, around 87% seen once. The sample consisted of peripheral blood. The receptor set was obtained from a woman aged 50 to 65 with COVID-19, enrolled during active disease.

The chain joins TRBV18 to TRBJ2-2; 9 bases align to TRBD1. V was pared by 3 bases and J by 5 bases, with 4 bases of the junction left unmatched. CDR3 length equals 15 residues. Germline values: CDR1 KGHSH, CDR2 LQKENI. This chain's CDR3 is CASSPTTGGTGELFF. The DNA of the CDR3 is TGTGCCAGCTCACCGACGACAGGGGGAACCGGGGAGCTGTTTTTT.

A single count supports this clone. This chain connects TRBV3-1 (or the pseudogene TRBV3-2) to TRBJ1-1; a possible D gene is TRBD1 (6 bases). There are 15 residues in the CDR3. V lost 0 bases to trimming and J lost 5 bases, with 13 bases between them. Germline CDR1 reads LGHDT; CDR2 reads YNNKEL (reference sequence). The CDR3 protein is CASSQDPGGLTEAFF. The CDR3 DNA is TGTGCCAGCAGCCAAGATCCGGGGGGCTTAACTGAAGCTTTCTTT.

This clone was counted once. The chain uses TRBV7-2 and TRBJ1-4; 8 positions match TRBD1. The V segment lost 8 bases and the J segment 11 bases; nucleotides outside the gene matches: 13. Germline V gives CDR1 SGHTA, CDR2 FQGNSA. This CDR3 has 14 amino acids. CDR3 bases: TGTGCCAGCTGCACGGACAGGGATGATAGTAAACTGTTTTTT. This encodes CASCTDRDDSKLFF.

In this sample, this clone turned up a few times. The chain recombines TRBV18 with TRBJ2-7, with D perhaps TRBD2 (5 bases). V was trimmed by 2 bases and J by 6 bases, leaving 11 bases between them. The germline CDR1 and CDR2 sequences are KGHSH and LQKENI. This CDR3 has 13 residues. The DNA of the CDR3 is TGTGCCAGCTCACCATGGGGAGCTGGCGAGCAGTACTTC. It yields the protein CASSPWGAGEQYF.

V and J are TRBV7-8 and TRBJ2-2, with TRBD1 matching over 7 bases. Germline values: CDR1 SGHVS, CDR2 FQNEAQ. The V segment lost 5 bases and the J segment 4 bases; nucleotides outside the gene matches: 13. This CDR3 has 17 amino acids. This CDR3 reads CASSLRQGPGFTGELFF. The CDR3 coding sequence is TGTGCCAGCAGCCTCCGACAGGGCCCGGGCTTCACCGGGGAGCTGTTTTTT.